This T cell receptor beta chain is drawn from a study of EBV T-cell therapy then PD-1 blockade in nasopharyngeal carcinoma (dated by TCRdb to the early 2020s). Explained via the paper, the treatment or condition label denotes: AdE1-LMPpoly-expanded autologous EBV-specific T-cell therapy followed by anti-PD-1 nivolumab. Genomic DNA was extracted from sorted cells using the Qiagen DNeasy Kit. Deep sequencing of the TCR beta chain was done on the immunoSEQ platform. Regarding the original processing steps: The immunoSEQ Analyzer software was used to analyze the repertoire data. TCRdb retrieved this table from immuneACCESS and kept in-frame rearrangements only. Not all clones are present; in checked studies, unresolved V genes account for under half, and no reason is known for the remainder. V, J and clone size reflect that table, while D and trimming were determined from the DNA. Here the sample has 11,000 to 15,000 clones; 80% to 90% occur a single time. In total, the top ten clones hold about 33% of the sample.

The CDR1 and CDR2 encoded by the germline V gene (reference sequence) are SEHNR and FQNEAQ. The junction carries 6 bases between V and J, which are trimmed by 1 base and 0 bases respectively. From its cysteine to its phenylalanine, the CDR3 spans 14 amino acids. Kept here is only the CDR3 DNA, which spans 42 bases and is read in frame from base 1. On this clone: The antigen it binds to is not known. Base qualities are not at hand, and no much larger clone is one base apart.

Specimen: CD8+ T cells from blood, collected at roughly day 97 from a patient whose treatment included autologous EBV-specific T cells and nivolumab. The rearranged segments are TRBV7-9 and TRBJ1-1; 5 matching bases give a weak D call of TRBD1. This receptor was taken from a man aged 40-50 years with nasopharyngeal carcinoma. CDR3 region: CASSLGGVNTEAFF. The nucleotides read TGTGCCAGCAGCTTAGGGGGGGTGAACACTGAAGCTTTCTTT.